This T cell receptor beta chain was identified during a study of early T cells in non-severe SARS-CoV-2 infection. Study overall: Investigators sequenced bulk RNA drawn from unsorted whole blood, and chains remained unpaired.

The protocol attached unique molecular identifiers to individual cDNA molecules. TCRdb fed the 5' RACE reads into MiXCR, producing one record per CDR3 protein. The sample contains tens of thousands of distinct CDR3 sequences, roughly 13% of which appear only once. This clonotype was observed many times. The antigen remains undetermined. Study outcomes and limitations: Database matching using VDJdb favored anti-spike CD8 responses, with private and CD4 specificities left missing.

The clonotype was recovered from an adult who was a healthcare worker with PCR-confirmed SARS-CoV-2 infection or an uninfected control (not recorded which). The sample was whole blood.

This CDR3 reads CASSLTSGGARETQYF. In nucleotides, the CDR3 is TGTGCCAGCAGCTTAACCTCCGGAGGGGCTCGGGAGACCCAGTACTTC. V is TRBV7-6 and J is TRBJ2-5; TRBD2 might be the D (6 bases). The V end lost 2 bases, the J end lost 5 bases, and 18 bases lay between the germline ends. The CDR3 is 16 residues long. Per germline, CDR1 SGHVS and CDR2 FNYEAQ.